The source of this TCR beta chain is a study of beta chain features in type 1 diabetes. Study outcomes and limitations: The study found moderately but significantly shorter TCRB CDR3s in all four CD4+ subsets of Type 1 diabetes patients. It was among patients, rather than healthy donors, that naive, central memory and Treg TCRB repertoires appeared more similar. In patients and controls equally, PCR might favor templates that are shorter.

V lost 4 bases to trimming and J lost 4 bases; unmatched junction nucleotides: 10. Germline lookup yields CDR1 LGHNA and CDR2 YSLEER. This CDR3 comprises 18 residues. The sample holds a few counts of this clone. Antigen: not known. As every portion of the isolated RNA was reverse transcribed, the sequencing read expressed TCRB transcripts. This table comes from immunoSEQ multiplex PCR, and its TCRdb copy is limited to in-frame clones, with some not included. The sample comprises 400,000 or so clones, roughly 12% of which are singletons, and 0.0095% to 0.011% rests with the top ten. Sorting produced populations that all topped 95% purity.

Sequencing was performed on naive CD4+ T cells from blood. The receptor comes from a woman in her late teens or twenties with type 1 diabetes. The J gene is TRBJ2-6, the V gene TRBV4-3; 10 bases agree with TRBD1. The CDR3 here is CASSRTSGTGVGANVLTF. The CDR3 DNA reads TGCGCCAGCAGCCGTACATCCGGGACAGGGGTCGGGGCCAACGTCCTGACTTTC.